Each of the 3 T cell receptor beta chains below was sequenced from the same sample in a study of T cells in women clearing cervical HPV infection. The table came from immunoSEQ multiplex PCR; TCRdb's copy has only in-frame clones and leaves some out. The record lists 30,000 to 35,000 clones, of which the ten most abundant hold 3.5% to 5%. The material sequenced was blood buffy coat. The receptors were gathered from a woman between 18 and 69 years old with a cervical HPV16 infection that either progressed to CIN3+ or cleared (not recorded which).

On this clone: The CDR3 goes on 3 residues after the read ends, and that part is filled in from the germline J gene. The chain links TRBV10-1 to TRBJ2-5, with TRBD2 matching over 9 bases. The V gene's germline CDR1 is WNHNN and CDR2 SYGVQD (reference sequence). V was pared by 2 bases and J by 5 bases, with 6 bases of the junction left unmatched. The CDR3 runs 15 residues. The CDR3 sequence: CASSEGAGGLETQYF. The part of the CDR3 DNA that was read is TGCGCCAGCAGTGAGGGAGCGGGAGGCCTTGAGACC.

Note on this clone: The CDR3 end lies 3 residues beyond the end of the read and is filled in from the germline J gene. V usage is TRBV6-2 or TRBV6-3 and J usage is TRBJ1-1, with a tentative D call TRBD1 (5 bases). V shed 2 bases and J shed 1 base, with 17 bases lying between them. The CDR3 covers 17 residues. Germline values: CDR1 MNHEY, CDR2 SVGEGT. The CDR3 sequence is CASSYLVEGSPNTEAFF. CDR3 DNA (partial): TGTGCCAGCAGTTACCTGGTGGAGGGGTCTCCGAACACTGAA.

In the case of this clone: The read halts 3 residues ahead of the CDR3 end, with the missing end drawn from the germline J gene. J is TRBJ2-1 and V is TRBV6-2 or TRBV6-3, with 7 bases matching TRBD2. The CDR3 has 15 residues. Germline loops: CDR1 MNHEY, CDR2 SVGEGT. The junction had 2 bases not matched to a gene; V was cut back by 1 base and J by 2 bases. Incomplete CDR3 DNA: TGTGCCAGCAGTTACTTGGCGGGAGCCTACAATGAG. It encodes CASSYLAGAYNE. The whole CDR3 is CASSYLAGAYNEQFF.